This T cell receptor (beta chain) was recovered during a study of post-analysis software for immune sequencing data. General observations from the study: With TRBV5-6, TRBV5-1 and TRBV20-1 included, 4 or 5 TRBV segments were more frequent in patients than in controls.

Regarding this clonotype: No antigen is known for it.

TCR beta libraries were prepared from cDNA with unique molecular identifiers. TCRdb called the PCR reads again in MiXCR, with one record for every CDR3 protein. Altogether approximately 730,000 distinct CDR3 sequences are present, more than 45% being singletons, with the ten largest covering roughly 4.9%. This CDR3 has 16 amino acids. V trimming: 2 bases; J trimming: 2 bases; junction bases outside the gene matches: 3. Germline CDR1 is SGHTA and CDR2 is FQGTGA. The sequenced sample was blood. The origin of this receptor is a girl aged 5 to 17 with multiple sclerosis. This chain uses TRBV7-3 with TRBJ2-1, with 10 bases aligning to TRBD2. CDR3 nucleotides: TGTGCCAGCAGCTTACACAGCGGGAGGGCCTACAATGAGCAGTTCTTC. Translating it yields CASSLHSGRAYNEQFF.